Listed below are T cell receptor beta chains from one sample, sequenced in a study of cytomegalovirus exposure and HLA in healthy donors. The assay was immunoSEQ multiplex PCR, and TCRdb's table has in-frame clones only and misses some. The sample carries approximately 75,000 clones, 50% to 80% recorded once. Sequencing was performed on PBMCs. All receptors come from a man between 35 and 55 years old in good health and CMV-seropositive. CDR3s include the opening cysteine and the closing phenylalanine or tryptophan. A D gene is named only where the DNA matches it firmly. Expanded clones are given a class, and other clones once, few, many or no size at all.

D	V	J	size	CDR3	DNA
TRBD1	TRBV10-3	TRBJ1-1	-	CAIAQGARVTEAFF	TGTGCCATCGCACAGGGGGCGAGGGTCACTGAAGCTTTCTTT
-	TRBV7-9	TRBJ1-4	few	CASSKGVVEKLFF	TGTGCCAGCAGCAAGGGGGTGGTCGAAAAACTGTTTTTT
-	TRBV7-9	TRBJ1-6	-	CASSRAGPNNSPLHF	TGTGCCAGCAGCCGAGCGGGCCCTAATAATTCACCCCTCCACTTT
-	TRBV13	TRBJ1-1	-	CASSQGENTEAFF	TGTGCCAGCAGCCAAGGGGAGAACACTGAAGCTTTCTTT
-	TRBV4-3	TRBJ2-1	few	CASSQGIWRVNYNEQFF	TGCGCCAGCAGCCAAGGTATATGGCGGGTGAATTACAATGAGCAGTTCTTC
-	TRBV7-8	TRBJ2-4	few	CASSLGQGIAKNIQYF	TGTGCCAGCAGCTTAGGGCAGGGGATAGCCAAAAACATTCAGTACTTC
TRBD1	TRBV2	TRBJ1-2	few	CASREGADYGYTF	TGTGCCAGCAGGGAGGGGGCAGACTATGGCTACACCTTC
TRBD1	TRBV7-6	TRBJ2-5	-	CASSLPRQGETQYF	TGTGCCAGCAGCTTACCCCGACAGGGGGAGACCCAGTACTTC
-	TRBV18	TRBJ1-4	-	CASSETELNGKLFF	TGTGCCAGCTCAGAGACAGAATTGAATGGCAAACTGTTTTTT
TRBD1	TRBV6-6	TRBJ2-7	-	CASSKPGQGSYEQYF	TGTGCCAGCAGTAAACCGGGACAGGGCTCCTACGAGCAGTACTTC
TRBD1	TRBV30	TRBJ1-4	few	CAWGPDRGAEKLFF	TGTGCCTGGGGCCCGGACAGGGGGGCTGAAAAACTGTTTTTT
TRBD2	TRBV4-1	TRBJ2-1	-	CASSQDMTSGGASDEQFF	TGCGCCAGCAGCCAAGATATGACTAGCGGGGGGGCCAGCGATGAGCAGTTCTTC
TRBD2	TRBV5-1	TRBJ2-1	-	CASSLVGLAGVSSYNEQFF	TGCGCCAGCAGCTTGGTGGGACTAGCGGGGGTAAGCTCCTACAATGAGCAGTTCTTC
-	TRBV6-6	TRBJ2-2	once	CASSNRVPGELFF	TGTGCCAGCAGTAACAGGGTTCCCGGGGAGCTGTTTTTT
-	TRBV5-5	TRBJ1-2	-	CASSGYTGSYGYTF	TGTGCCAGCAGCGGTTACACGGGGTCCTATGGCTACACCTTC